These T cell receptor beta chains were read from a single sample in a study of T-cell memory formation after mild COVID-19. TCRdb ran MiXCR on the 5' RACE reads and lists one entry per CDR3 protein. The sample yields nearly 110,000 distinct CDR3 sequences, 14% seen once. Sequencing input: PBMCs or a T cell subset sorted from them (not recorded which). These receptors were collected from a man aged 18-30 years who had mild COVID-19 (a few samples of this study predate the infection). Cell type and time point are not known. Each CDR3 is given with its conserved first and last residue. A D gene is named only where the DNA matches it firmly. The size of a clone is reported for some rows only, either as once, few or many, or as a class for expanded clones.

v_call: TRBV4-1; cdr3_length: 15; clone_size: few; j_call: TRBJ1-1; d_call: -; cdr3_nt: TGCGCCAGCAGCCAAGAGCCGGGTATGGACACTGAAGCTTTCTTT; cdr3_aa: CASSQEPGMDTEAFF
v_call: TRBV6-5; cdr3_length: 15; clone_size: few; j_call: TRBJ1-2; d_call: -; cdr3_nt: TGTGCCAGCAGTCAACTCGGAGGCGTCTCTTATGGCTACACCTTC; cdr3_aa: CASSQLGGVSYGYTF
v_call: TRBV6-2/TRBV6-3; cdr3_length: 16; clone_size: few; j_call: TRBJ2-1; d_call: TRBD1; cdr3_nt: TGTGCCAGCAGCCGGGACAGGGGGCGAACCTACAATGAGCAGTTCTTC; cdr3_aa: CASSRDRGRTYNEQFF
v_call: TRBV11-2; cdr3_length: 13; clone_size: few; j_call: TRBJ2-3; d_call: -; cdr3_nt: TGTGCCAGCAGCCCGGAGTTCCCAGATACGCAGTATTTT; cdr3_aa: CASSPEFPDTQYF
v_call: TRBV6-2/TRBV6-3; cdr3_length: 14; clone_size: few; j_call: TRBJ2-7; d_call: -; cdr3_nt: TGTGCCAGCGCGACGGGGGACCTCTCCTACGAGCAGTACTTC; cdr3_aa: CASATGDLSYEQYF
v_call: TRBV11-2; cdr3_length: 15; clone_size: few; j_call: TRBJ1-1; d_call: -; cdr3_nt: TGTGCCAGCAGCTTAGGGCCGGAGGGGAACACTGAAGCTTTCTTT; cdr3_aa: CASSLGPEGNTEAFF
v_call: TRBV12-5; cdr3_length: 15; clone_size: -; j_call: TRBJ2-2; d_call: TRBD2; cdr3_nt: TGTGCTAGTGGTTTCGGACTAGCGCCCTCCGGGGAGCTGTTTTTT; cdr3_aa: CASGFGLAPSGELFF
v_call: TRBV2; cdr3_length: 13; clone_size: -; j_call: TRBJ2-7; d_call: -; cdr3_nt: TGTGCCAGCAGTGTGGGGGGTACCTACGAGCAGTACTTC; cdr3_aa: CASSVGGTYEQYF
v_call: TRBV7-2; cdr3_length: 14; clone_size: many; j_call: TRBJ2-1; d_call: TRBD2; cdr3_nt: TGTGCCAGCAGCTTTTGGGCGGGGGGAAATGAGCAGTTCTTC; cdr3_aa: CASSFWAGGNEQFF
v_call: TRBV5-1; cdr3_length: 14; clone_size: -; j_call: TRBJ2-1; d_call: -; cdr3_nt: TGCGCCAGCAAGGACACGAGCTCCTACAATGAGCAGTTCTTC; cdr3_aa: CASKDTSSYNEQFF
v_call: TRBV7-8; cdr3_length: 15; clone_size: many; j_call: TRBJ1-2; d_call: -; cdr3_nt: TGTGCCAGCAGCCCACCCTATACCCAGGACCAGGGCTACACCTTC; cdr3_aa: CASSPPYTQDQGYTF
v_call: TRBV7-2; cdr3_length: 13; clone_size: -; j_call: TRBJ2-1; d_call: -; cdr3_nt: TGTGCCAGCAGCGGCAGACTGTACAATGAGCAGTTCTTC; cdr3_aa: CASSGRLYNEQFF
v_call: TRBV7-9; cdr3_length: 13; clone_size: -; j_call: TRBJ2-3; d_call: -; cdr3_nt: TGTGCCAGCAGCTCAGGATGGTCTGGTACGCAGTATTTT; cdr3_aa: CASSSGWSGTQYF
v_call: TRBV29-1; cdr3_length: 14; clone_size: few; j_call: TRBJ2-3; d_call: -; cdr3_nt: TGCAGCGTTGAAGGGGGGGCCAATACAGATACGCAGTATTTT; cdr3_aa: CSVEGGANTDTQYF
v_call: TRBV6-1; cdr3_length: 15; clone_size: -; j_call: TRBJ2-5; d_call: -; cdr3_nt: TGTGCCAGCAGTGAAACACCACAGGGCTCAGAGACCCAGTACTTC; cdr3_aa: CASSETPQGSETQYF
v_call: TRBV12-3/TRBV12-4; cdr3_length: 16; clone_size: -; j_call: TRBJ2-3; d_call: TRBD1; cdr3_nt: TGTGCCAGCAGTTCTACCCTAGGGGGCCTCACAGATACGCAGTATTTT; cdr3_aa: CASSSTLGGLTDTQYF
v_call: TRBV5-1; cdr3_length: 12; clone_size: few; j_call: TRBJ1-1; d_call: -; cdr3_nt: TGCGCCAGCAGCTACCCTGACAGGGAAGCTTTCTTT; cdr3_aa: CASSYPDREAFF
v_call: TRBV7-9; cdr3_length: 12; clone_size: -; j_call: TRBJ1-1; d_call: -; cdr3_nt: TGTGCCAGCAGCCCTGGCTGGACTGAAGCTTTCTTT; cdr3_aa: CASSPGWTEAFF
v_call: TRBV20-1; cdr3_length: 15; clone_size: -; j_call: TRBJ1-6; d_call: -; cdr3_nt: TGCAGTGCCAATCCGCTAGGGGGGGAAGGTTCACCCCTCCACTTT; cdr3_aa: CSANPLGGEGSPLHF
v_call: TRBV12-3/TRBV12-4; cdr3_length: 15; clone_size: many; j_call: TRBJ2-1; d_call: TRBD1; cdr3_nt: TGTGCCAGCAGCCCAGGGGGGACAGGGTTCAGAGAGCAGTTCTTC; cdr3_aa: CASSPGGTGFREQFF
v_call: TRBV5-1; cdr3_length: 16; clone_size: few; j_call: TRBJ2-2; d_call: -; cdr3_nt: TGCGCCAGCAGCTTGTTTGCAGTATTGAACACCGGGGAGCTGTTTTTT; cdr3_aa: CASSLFAVLNTGELFF
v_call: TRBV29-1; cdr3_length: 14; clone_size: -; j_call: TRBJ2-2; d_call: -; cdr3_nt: TGCAGCGTTCCCCGGGGGCCAGACACCGGGGAGCTGTTTTTT; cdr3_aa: CSVPRGPDTGELFF
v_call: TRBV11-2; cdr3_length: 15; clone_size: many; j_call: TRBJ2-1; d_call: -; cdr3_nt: TGTGCCAGCGCCTCTGACCCGTCCTCCTACAATGAGCAGTTCTTC; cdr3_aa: CASASDPSSYNEQFF
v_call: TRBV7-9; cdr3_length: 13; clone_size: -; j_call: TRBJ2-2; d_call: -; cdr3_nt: TGTGCCAGCGTTGAGCCGGGGACCGGGGAGCTGTTTTTT; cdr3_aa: CASVEPGTGELFF
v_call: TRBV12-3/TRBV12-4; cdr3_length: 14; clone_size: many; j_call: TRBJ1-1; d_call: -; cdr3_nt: TGTGCCAGCAAGGATTGGGGCGAGAACACTGAAGCTTTCTTT; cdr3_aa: CASKDWGENTEAFF
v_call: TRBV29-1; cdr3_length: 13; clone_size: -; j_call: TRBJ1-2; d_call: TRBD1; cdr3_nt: TGCAGCGTTGAAGATCAGAGGGGGCATGGCTACACCTTC; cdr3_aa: CSVEDQRGHGYTF
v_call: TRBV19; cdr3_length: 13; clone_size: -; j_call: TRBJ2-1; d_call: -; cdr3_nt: TGTGCCAGTTTGAGCGCGTACAAGAATGAGCAGTTCTTC; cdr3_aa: CASLSAYKNEQFF
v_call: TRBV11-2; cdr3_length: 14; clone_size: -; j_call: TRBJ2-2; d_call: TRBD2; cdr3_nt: TGTGCCAGCAGCTTAGACGGGGGGACCGGGGAGCTGTTTTTT; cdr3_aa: CASSLDGGTGELFF
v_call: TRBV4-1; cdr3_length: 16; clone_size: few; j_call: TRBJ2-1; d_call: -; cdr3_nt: TGCGCCAGCAGCCAAGCCGTAGAGACAGACGGGGAAGAGCAGTTCTTC; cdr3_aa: CASSQAVETDGEEQFF
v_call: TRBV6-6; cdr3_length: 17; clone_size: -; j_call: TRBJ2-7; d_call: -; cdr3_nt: TGTGCCAGCAGTTACTCGAAAAGGCTTAGGACATCCTACGAGCAGTACTTC; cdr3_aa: CASSYSKRLRTSYEQYF
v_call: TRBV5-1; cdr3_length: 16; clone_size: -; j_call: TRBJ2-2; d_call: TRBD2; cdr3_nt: TGCGCCAGCAGCTTGGATAGCGGGGGGTCCACCGGGGAGCTGTTTTTT; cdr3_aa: CASSLDSGGSTGELFF
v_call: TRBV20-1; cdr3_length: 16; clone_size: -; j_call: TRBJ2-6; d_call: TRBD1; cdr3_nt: TGCAGTGCTAGACTTATGACAGGGTCTGGGGCCAACGTCCTGACTTTC; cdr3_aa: CSARLMTGSGANVLTF
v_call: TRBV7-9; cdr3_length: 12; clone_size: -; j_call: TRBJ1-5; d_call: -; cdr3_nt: TGTGCCAGCAGCTTAATTGGCCAGCCCCAGCATTTT; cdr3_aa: CASSLIGQPQHF
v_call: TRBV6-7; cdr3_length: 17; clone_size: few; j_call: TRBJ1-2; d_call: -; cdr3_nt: TGTGCCAGTACCCTATGTCTGGAGGGAAGTAGGTTCTATGGCTACACCTTC; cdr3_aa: CASTLCLEGSRFYGYTF
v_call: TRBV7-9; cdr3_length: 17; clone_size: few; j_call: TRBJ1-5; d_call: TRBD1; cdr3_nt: TGTGCCAGCAGCGGGGGGCAGGACAGGGGGTCCAATCAGCCCCAGCATTTT; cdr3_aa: CASSGGQDRGSNQPQHF
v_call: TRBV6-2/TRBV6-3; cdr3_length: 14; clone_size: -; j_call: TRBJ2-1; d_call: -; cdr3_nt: TGTGCCAGCAGTTCGAGTAGCGCCTACAATGAGCAGTTCTTC; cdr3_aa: CASSSSSAYNEQFF
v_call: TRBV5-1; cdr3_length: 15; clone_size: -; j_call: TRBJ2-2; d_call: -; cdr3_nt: TGCGCCAGCAGGAACGCCGGGACAACCACCGGGGAGCTGTTTTTT; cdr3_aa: CASRNAGTTTGELFF